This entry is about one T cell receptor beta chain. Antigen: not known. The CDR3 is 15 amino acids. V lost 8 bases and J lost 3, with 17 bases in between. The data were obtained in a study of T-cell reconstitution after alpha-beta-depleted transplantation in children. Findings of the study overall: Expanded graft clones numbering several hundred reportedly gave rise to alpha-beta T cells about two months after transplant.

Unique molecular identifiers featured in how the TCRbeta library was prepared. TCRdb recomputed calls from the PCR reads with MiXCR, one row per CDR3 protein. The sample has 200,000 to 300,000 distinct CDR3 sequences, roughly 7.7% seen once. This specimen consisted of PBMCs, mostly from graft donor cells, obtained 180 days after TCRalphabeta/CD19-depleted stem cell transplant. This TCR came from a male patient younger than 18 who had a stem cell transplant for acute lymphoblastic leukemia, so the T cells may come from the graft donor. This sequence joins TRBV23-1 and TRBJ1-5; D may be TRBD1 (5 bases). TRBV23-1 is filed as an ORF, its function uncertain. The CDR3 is CASPTGRRYNQPQHF. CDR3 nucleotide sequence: TGCGCCAGCCCCACGGGACGGCGCTACAATCAGCCCCAGCATTTT.